This T cell receptor beta chain derives from a study of radiotherapy plus CTLA-4 blockade in lung cancer. Overall study findings and caveats: In blood, tumor-derived TCR clones expanded after radiotherapy plus ipilimumab.

Chemo-refractory metastatic non-small-cell lung cancer patients received focal radiation with ipilimumab CTLA-4 blockade. Generated by immunoSEQ multiplex PCR, the TCRdb table keeps only in-frame clones and is missing some. The repertoire holds some 64,000 clones, with around three quarters as singletons. Comments on this clone: What it binds is not known.

This TCR came from a human donor with non-small cell lung cancer who had a complete response to radiotherapy plus ipilimumab. Source: peripheral blood, taken from a patient treated with radiotherapy plus ipilimumab.

The CDR3 coding sequence is TGCAGCGTCTTAAGCGGGACAGGGACTTTCCAGTTCTTC. Translated, it gives CSVLSGTGTFQFF. The chain links TRBV29-1 to TRBJ2-1; 9 nucleotides align to TRBD1. The V gene end was trimmed by 6 bases and the J gene end by 13 bases; junction bases not matched to a gene: 13. In germline, CDR1 is SQVTM, CDR2 ANQGSEA. This CDR3 has 13 amino acids.